This record concerns one T cell receptor (beta chain) sequence. Per the original data handling: Reference gene primer amplification yielded estimated nucleated cell counts. Profiling relied on immunoSEQ multiplex PCR, and the TCRdb table lists in-frame clones only, not all of them. V, J and clone size are those of that table, while D and trimming were read from the DNA. In the table there are roughly 250,000 clones, more than 75% of which are singletons. The source of the sample is a study of blood T cell repertoires in COVID-19. Overall study: From the United States, Italy and Spain came samples of acute and convalescent COVID-19. Sample material is recorded as cDNA or gDNA derived from T cells, B-cell-depleted T cells, or PBMCs.

Germline trimming cut 4 bases from V and 7 bases from J; bases unmatched to any gene: 6. Germline V gene lookup returns CDR1 SGHRS and CDR2 YFSETQ. The CDR3 loop spans 16 amino acids. Sequenced: peripheral blood. The J gene is TRBJ1-6, the V gene TRBV5-1; 12 bases are shared with TRBD1. This receptor was taken from a woman in her fifties or sixties with active or convalescent COVID-19. The CDR3 region is CASSQGTGGANSPLHF. CDR3 nucleotide sequence: TGCGCCAGCAGCCAAGGGACAGGGGGCGCGAATTCACCCCTCCACTTT.